This T cell receptor beta chain was observed in a study of OX40 agonist ivuxolimab in advanced cancers. Study-level information: The mean age was 60 years, ranging from roughly 23 to 79, with approximately 85% of participants male.

The CDR3 sequence is 13 residues long. V was trimmed by 2 bases and J by 7 bases, leaving 12 bases between them. Germline CDR1 MDHEN, CDR2 SYDVKM. Only a few counts were recorded for this clone. No antigen is known for it. TCRdb's table, derived via immunoSEQ multiplex PCR, lists solely in-frame clones and lacks some. The sample records tens of thousands of clones, 80% to 85% being singletons. General observations from the study: Researchers did not determine the expanded peripheral T cells' antigen specificity. Partial responders at 0.1-3.0 mg/kg had among the lowest clonal expansion.

The TCR comes from an adult with an advanced solid tumor such as melanoma, head and neck, liver or kidney cancer. The specimen was CD4+ or CD8+ T cells sorted from blood, collected in a trial of the OX40 agonist ivuxolimab. V gene TRBV28 combines with J gene TRBJ2-7; D may be TRBD2 (6 bases). The chain's CDR3 is CASSLGGSDEQYF. CDR3 bases: TGTGCCAGCAGTTTAGGGGGGTCCGATGAGCAGTACTTC.